This entry describes one TCR beta chain. The data were obtained in a study of graft-versus-host responses after intestinal transplantation. The method was immunoSEQ multiplex PCR; TCRdb's version includes in-frame clones alone and lacks a portion of them. Of roughly 15,000 clones in the sample, roughly 79% were seen once. Processing of graft tissue released intraepithelial and lamina propria lymphocytes. This CDR3 comprises 19 residues. Germline V gives CDR1 SGHRS, CDR2 YFSETQ. The clonotype comes from a human patient who received an intestinal transplant, so some T cells may come from the graft donor. The material was ileum tissue, obtained roughly 460 days after intestinal transplant. The V call is TRBV5-1, the J call TRBJ2-5; TRBD2 matches at 8 bases. The DNA end is a closer match to TRBJ2-7, so the J assignment may be wrong. This CDR3 reads CASSLVSVQGGGSGGEQYF. The CDR3 nucleotides read TGCGCCAGCAGCTTGGTTTCTGTGCAGGGAGGTGGGAGCGGGGGCGAGCAGTACTTC.